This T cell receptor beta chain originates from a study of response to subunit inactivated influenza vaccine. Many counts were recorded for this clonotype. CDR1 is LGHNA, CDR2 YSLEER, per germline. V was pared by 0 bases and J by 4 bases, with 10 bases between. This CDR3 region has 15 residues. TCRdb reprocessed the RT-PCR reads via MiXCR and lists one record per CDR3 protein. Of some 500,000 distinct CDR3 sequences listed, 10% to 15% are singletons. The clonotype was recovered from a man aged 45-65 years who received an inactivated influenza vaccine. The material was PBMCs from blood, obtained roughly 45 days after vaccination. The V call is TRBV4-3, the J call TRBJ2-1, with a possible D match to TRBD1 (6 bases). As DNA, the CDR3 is TGCGCCAGCAGCCAAGAAGTGGGGGCGTACAATGAGCAGTTCTTC. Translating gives CASSQEVGAYNEQFF.